Below, 19 T cell receptor beta chains from the same sample are listed, as sequenced in a study of response to subunit inactivated influenza vaccine. TCRdb redid the calling of the RT-PCR reads with MiXCR, one entry per CDR3 protein. The sample has about 650,000 distinct CDR3 sequences; 12% to 15% are singletons. The sequenced sample was PBMCs from blood, obtained roughly 15 days before vaccination. The receptors come from a man aged 45-65 years who received an inactivated influenza vaccine.

This sequence joins TRBV20-1 and TRBJ2-1; 7 bases agree with TRBD2. The CDR3 has 15 residues. V trimming: 1 base; J trimming: 8 bases; junction bases outside the gene matches: 11. From germline, CDR1 is DFQATT and CDR2 SNEGSKA (reference sequence). The CDR3 region is CSARGLREPGDEQFF. The CDR3 nucleotides read TGCAGTGCTAGAGGGCTGCGGGAGCCCGGGGATGAGCAGTTCTTC.

V gene TRBV19 combines with J gene TRBJ1-2, with a tentative D call TRBD1 (5 bases). The CDR3 loop spans 16 amino acids. In germline, CDR1 is LNHDA, CDR2 SQIVND (reference sequence). The V gene lost 4 bases and the J gene lost 3 bases, with 18 bases spanning the gap. The CDR3 DNA reads as TGTGCCAGTAGTACTTTCGAGCAGGGAGGGTACTATGGCTACACCTTC. Encoded protein: CASSTFEQGGYYGYTF.

J is TRBJ2-5 and V is TRBV11-3; TRBD1 matches at 9 bases. The CDR3 sequence is 13 residues long. J was trimmed by 5 bases and V by 5 bases; bases with no gene match: 3. The germline CDR1 and CDR2 sequences are SGHNT and YENEEA. This CDR3 is CASSHDRGETQYF. For the CDR3, the DNA is TGTGCCAGCAGCCACGACAGGGGGGAGACCCAGTACTTC.

This clonotype came up many times. The chain has TRBV27 and TRBJ2-1; 11 bases agree with TRBD1. Germline assignment: CDR1 MNHEY and CDR2 SMNVEV (reference sequence). The ends lost 7 bases at V and 6 bases at J; junction bases unmatched: 8. The CDR3 consists of 15 residues. The CDR3 sequence is CASTPSGTGGNEQFF. CDR3 nucleotide sequence: TGTGCCAGCACCCCAAGCGGGACAGGGGGCAATGAGCAGTTCTTC.

This clonotype was recorded a few times. V is TRBV20-1 and J is TRBJ2-7; TRBD2 aligns across 12 bases. Trimming cost V 5 bases and J 3 bases; bases outside gene matches: 5. The CDR3 is made up of 14 amino acids. Per germline, CDR1 DFQATT and CDR2 SNEGSKA (reference sequence). The CDR3: CSARKTSGGYEQYF. Here the CDR3 DNA reads TGCAGTGCTCGAAAGACTAGCGGGGGCTACGAGCAGTACTTC.

This clonotype was detected only a few times. The J gene is TRBJ2-3, the V gene TRBV4-2, with D hard to call. This CDR3 region has 15 residues. CDR1 and CDR2 from the germline V gene are LGHNA and YNFKEQ. The ends were cut back, 0 bases at V and 6 bases at J, with 13 bases in the middle. The CDR3 DNA follows: TGTGCCAGCAGCCAAGACCAAACCGGTGCCGATACGCAGTATTTT. Translated, it gives CASSQDQTGADTQYF.

This clonotype was counted only a few times. The genes are TRBV12-5 and TRBJ2-7, with a possible D match to TRBD1 (5 bases). The ends were cut back, 6 bases at V and 3 bases at J, with 9 bases in the middle. The V gene's germline CDR1 is LGHNT and CDR2 FRNRAP. The length of the CDR3 is 12 residues. The CDR3: CASGPTVYEQYF. CDR3 sequence (DNA): TGTGCTAGTGGGCCGACAGTCTACGAGCAGTACTTC.

The table lists this clonotype with many counts. The rearrangement joins TRBV29-1 to TRBJ1-6; unclear D gene. The V gene's germline CDR1 is SQVTM and CDR2 ANQGSEA. The CDR3 extends over 16 amino acids. Trimming cost V 7 bases and J 0 bases, with 16 bases left between them. In nucleotides, the CDR3 is TGCAGCGACGGGGATGGACCCACCTCCTATAATTCACCCCTCCACTTT. This encodes CSDGDGPTSYNSPLHF.

This clonotype showed up just a few times. This rearrangement joins TRBV6-1 to TRBJ1-2; D not certain. In germline, CDR1 is MNHNS, CDR2 SASEGT. CDR3 length equals 16 residues. Trimming left V 6 bases short and J 4 bases short, with 21 bases between. In DNA form, the CDR3 reads TGTGCCAGCAGAATATTTCGGGCTCCCGATTCCTATGGCTACACCTTC. This sequence encodes CASRIFRAPDSYGYTF.

This clonotype turned up a few times. The chain joins TRBV15 to TRBJ2-4; D possibly matches TRBD1 or TRBD2 (5 bases each). V was clipped by 4 bases and J by 6 bases, with 10 bases between them. Germline-derived CDR1 and CDR2 are LNHNV and YYDKDF (reference sequence). This CDR3 is built from 13 residues. CDR3 sequence reads: CATSMGDGNIQYF. The CDR3 DNA reads as TGTGCCACCAGCATGGGGGACGGAAACATTCAGTACTTC.

This chain joins TRBV2 and TRBJ1-5; D possibly corresponds to TRBD1 (5 bases). The germline gives CDR1 SNHLY, CDR2 FYNNEI. V was pared by 7 bases and J by 4 bases, with 11 bases between. The CDR3 spans 13 residues. This chain's CDR3 is CASNIQENQPQHF. The CDR3 DNA sequence: TGTGCCAGCAATATACAGGAGAATCAGCCCCAGCATTTT. Complete variable domain (other parts from reference TRBV2 and TRBJ1-5): EPEVTQTPSHQVTQMGQEVILRCVPISNHLYFYWYRQILGQKVEFLVSFYNNEISEKSEIFDDQFSVERPDGSNFTLKIRSTKLEDSAMYFCASNIQENQPQHFGDGTRLSIL.

This clonotype was observed many times. V gene TRBV12-3 or TRBV12-4 combines with J gene TRBJ2-2; 9 nucleotides match TRBD1. The CDR3 runs 17 residues. The junction had 16 bases not matched to a gene; V was cut back by 7 bases and J by 7 bases. The CDR3 reads CASTLHSWDRVVGELFF. CDR3 nucleotide sequence: TGTGCCAGCACCCTCCACTCCTGGGACAGGGTGGTCGGGGAGCTGTTTTTT.

In this sample, this clonotype turned up a few times. V gene TRBV5-1 combines with J gene TRBJ1-1; D not certain. Trimming removed 5 bases from V and 0 bases from J, with 8 bases in between. CDR1 and CDR2 (germline): SGHRS, YFSETQ. This CDR3 is 13 amino acids long. CDR3 loop: CASRTTMNTEAFF. CDR3 nucleotide sequence: TGCGCCAGCAGGACTACTATGAACACTGAAGCTTTCTTT.

The chain carries TRBV2 and TRBJ1-6; the match to TRBD1 covers 7 bases. CDR1 is SNHLY and CDR2 is FYNNEI in the germline V gene. V was pared by 7 bases and J by 10 bases, with 10 bases of the junction left unmatched. This CDR3 is 14 amino acids long. CDR3 protein: CASNTQGSGSPLHF. The CDR3, as DNA: TGTGCCAGCAATACACAGGGGTCGGGATCACCCCTCCACTTT.

V usage is TRBV4-3 and J usage is TRBJ2-2, with 7 positions matching TRBD2. Germline lookup yields CDR1 LGHNA and CDR2 YSLEER. The CDR3 is 14 residues long. Unmatched junction bases numbered 3, after V lost 1 base and J lost 7 bases. The CDR3 loop reads CASSQVGTNGELFF. The CDR3 DNA reads as TGCGCCAGCAGCCAAGTAGGGACTAACGGGGAGCTGTTTTTT.

This clonotype has just a few counts. The chain couples TRBV6-2 or TRBV6-3 to TRBJ2-1; TRBD2 matches at 7 bases. The V and J ends lost 5 bases and 3 bases, in that order; junction bases with no gene match: 10. CDR1 MNHEY and CDR2 SVGEGT come from the germline V gene. This CDR3 is 16 amino acids long. CDR3 DNA sequence: TGTGCCAGCAGTGCCCTGGCGGGAGTTAACTACAATGAGCAGTTCTTC. Encoded protein: CASSALAGVNYNEQFF.

This clonotype was detected many times. The chain combines TRBV30 with TRBJ2-1; 8 positions match TRBD2. V was pared by 2 bases and J by 9 bases, with 6 bases of the junction left unmatched. From germline, CDR1 is GTSNPN and CDR2 SVGIG (reference sequence). There are 13 residues in the CDR3. CDR3 nucleotides: TGTGCCTGGAGTCCGGGACTAGTGGTTGAGCAGTTCTTC. It codes for CAWSPGLVVEQFF.

This rearrangement joins TRBV30 to TRBJ2-3; D not certain. The CDR3 contains 15 residues. Germline lookup yields CDR1 GTSNPN and CDR2 SVGIG (reference sequence). V lost 2 bases, J lost 0 bases, and 12 bases lay in between. In DNA, the CDR3 is TGTGCCTGGAGTAATACAGCGTCAAGCACAGATACGCAGTATTTT. Translating it yields CAWSNTASSTDTQYF.

This clonotype was counted only a few times. The chain employs TRBV27 and TRBJ1-4; TRBD1 might be the D (5 bases). The germline V gene encodes CDR1 MNHEY and CDR2 SMNVEV (reference sequence). This CDR3 region has 14 residues. V lost 3 bases to trimming and J lost 10 bases, with 15 bases between them. The CDR3 DNA reads TGTGCCAGCAGTTTTTTGGGGCGGACTGGAAAACTGTTTTTT. Translating gives CASSFLGRTGKLFF. Variable domain in full (rest from reference TRBV27 and TRBJ1-4): EAQVTQNPRYLITVTGKKLTVTCSQNMNHEYMSWYRQDPGLGLRQIYYSMNVEVTDKGDVPEGYKVSRKEKRNFPLILESPSPNQTSLYFCASSFLGRTGKLFFGSGTQLSVL.